The 10 T cell receptor beta chains below were found in one sample sequenced in a study of T cells after yellow fever vaccination. One entry per CDR3 protein results from TCRdb running MiXCR on the 5' RACE reads. This sample has 250,000 to 300,000 distinct CDR3 sequences; 7.5% to 9.5% occur once, and the top ten carry over 3%. Sequencing was performed on CD4+ T cells sorted from PBMCs, taken 5 days after the yellow fever booster vaccination. The source of these receptors is a man aged 18 to 29 who received the YFV17D yellow fever vaccine.

This clonotype was found a few times. V usage is TRBV4-2 and J usage is TRBJ2-2; no firm D call. The germline V and J ends were trimmed by 0 bases and 4 bases, with 9 bases remaining between them. Germline CDR1 and CDR2: LGHNA and YNFKEQ. The CDR3 covers 15 residues. The CDR3 region is CASSQDSLSTGELFF. CDR3 DNA sequence: TGTGCCAGCAGCCAAGATTCCTTATCCACCGGGGAGCTGTTTTTT.

This clonotype was counted only a few times. The gene calls are TRBV7-3 and TRBJ2-1; a weak D match, TRBD1 (6 bases). Trimming took 4 bases from V and 6 from J, leaving 13 bases between them. This CDR3 spans 14 amino acids. Germline CDR1 SGHTA, CDR2 FQGTGA. In DNA, the CDR3 is TGTGCCAGCAGCTCAGGGGCGTACCCCAATGAGCAGTTCTTC. It codes for CASSSGAYPNEQFF. The whole variable domain, remainder taken from reference TRBV7-3 and TRBJ2-1, is GAGVSQTPSNKVTEKGKYVELRCDPISGHTALYWYRQSLGQGPEFLIYFQGTGAADDSGLPNDRFFAVRPEGSVSTLKIQRTERGDSAVYLCASSSGAYPNEQFFGPGTRLTVL.

This chain joins TRBV24-1 and TRBJ2-5; 8 bases match TRBD1. CDR1 is KGHDR, CDR2 SFDVKD, per germline. The CDR3 covers 15 residues. The V and J ends lost 3 bases and 5 bases, in that order; junction bases with no gene match: 7. The CDR3, as DNA: TGTGCCACCAGTGATCCCGGACAGGGCGGGGAGACCCAGTACTTC. Its protein is CATSDPGQGGETQYF.

The chain is built from TRBV6-2 or TRBV6-3 and TRBJ1-2, with D possibly being TRBD1 (6 bases). V was clipped by 6 bases and J by 7 bases, with 9 bases between them. CDR1 and CDR2 from the germline V gene are MNHEY and SVGEGT. The CDR3 sequence is 11 residues long. The CDR3 DNA reads TGTGCCAGCAGGCACAGGGTTGGCTACACCTTC. It yields the protein CASRHRVGYTF.

The J gene is TRBJ2-1, the V gene TRBV24-1, with 7 bases fitting TRBD2. The CDR3 covers 14 residues. V lost 5 bases and J lost 7; bases outside the gene matches: 7. Germline V gene data show CDR1 as KGHDR and CDR2 as SFDVKD. CDR3 amino acids: CATSAPGLSNEQFF. Written as DNA, the CDR3 is TGTGCCACCAGTGCCCCGGGACTATCTAATGAGCAGTTCTTC.

In this sample, this clonotype turned up many times. The chain carries TRBV10-2 and TRBJ2-3, with 8 bases fitting TRBD1. This CDR3 spans 14 amino acids. Trimming at V came to 7 bases and at J to 1 base, leaving 4 bases not matched to a gene. Germline CDR1 reads WSHSY; CDR2 reads SAAADI. CDR3 loop: CASTATGGTDTQYF. CDR3 DNA: TGCGCCAGCACGGCGACAGGGGGCACAGATACGCAGTATTTT.

This clonotype was counted only a few times. V and J are TRBV6-5 and TRBJ1-5; the match to TRBD1 covers 7 bases. V gave up 5 bases and J gave up 5 bases; unmatched junction bases: 6. Germline assignment: CDR1 MNHEY and CDR2 SVGAGI. CDR3 length equals 14 residues. The CDR3 sequence: CASSGRGLHQPQHF. In nucleotides, the CDR3 is TGTGCCAGCAGTGGTAGGGGGCTGCATCAGCCCCAGCATTTT.

The rearrangement links TRBV5-1 to TRBJ2-1; no clear D gene. CDR1 is SGHRS, CDR2 YFSETQ, per germline. The CDR3 covers 16 residues. Trimming took off 4 bases at V and 0 bases at J, with 14 bases between the two ends. CDR3 nucleotide sequence: TGCGCCAGCAGCCCCCCAATCTTGAGCTCCTACAATGAGCAGTTCTTC. Translating it yields CASSPPILSSYNEQFF.

The chain couples TRBV7-8 to TRBJ1-1; no definite D call. CDR1 and CDR2 (germline): SGHVS, FQNEAQ. The CDR3 runs to 17 residues. Between the trimmed V and J ends, which lost 1 base and 4 bases, there was a span of 19 bases. This chain's CDR3 is CASSLEAGPSEGTEAFF. The CDR3 nucleotides are TGTGCCAGCAGCTTAGAGGCAGGCCCCAGTGAGGGCACTGAAGCTTTCTTT.

This clonotype appeared many times. The chain employs TRBV28 and TRBJ2-7; D is possibly TRBD1 (5 bases). Germline values: CDR1 MDHEN, CDR2 SYDVKM. V lost 6 bases and J 4 bases, leaving 13 bases between the germline ends. The CDR3 runs to 13 residues. The DNA of the CDR3 is TGTGCCAGCAGACCGTCCAGGGTATACGAGCAGTACGTC. Its protein product is CASRPSRVYEQYV.